The present entry profiles one TCR beta chain with its context. Its target is unknown. This record belongs to a study of T cells in localized non-small cell lung cancer. General study results and limits: Uninvolved adjacent lung showed peak T cell clonality, exceeding tumor. When the top 100 tumor clones were examined, a median approximately 59 of them also appeared in the adjacent lung, which was paired and uninvolved.

Produced via immunoSEQ multiplex PCR; TCRdb's table is partial and in-frame only. The sample has roughly 24,000 clones; 81% are singletons. The source is a man between 40 and 75 years old with stage III squamous cell lung carcinoma. Specimen: peripheral blood, collected before any cancer treatment.

The CDR3 sequence: CASSVAQGADTQYF. CDR3 nucleotide sequence: TGTGCCAGCAGCGTAGCCCAGGGCGCAGATACGCAGTATTTT. This sequence joins TRBV9 and TRBJ2-3; the D gene is possibly TRBD1 (5 bases). Germline CDR1 is SGDLS and CDR2 is YYNGEE. Deletions cut 0 bases from V and 4 bases from J, with 9 bases between. The CDR3 consists of 14 residues.